One and the same sample provided the 12 T cell receptor beta chains below, sequenced in a study of blood T cells in healthy people across ages. A J-beta primer mix and a sample-barcoded 5' primer were used in a second PCR of about 7 to 12 cycles. TCRdb called the 5' RACE reads again in MiXCR, with one record for every CDR3 protein. Of about 930,000 distinct CDR3 sequences detected, roughly 28% appear once; the ten largest clones hold around 9.6%. The same data also went into a second study, on T cells of mothers and their children.

Material: blood. Receptors were obtained from a woman in her forties in good health.

The chain has TRBV11-2 and TRBJ2-1; 8 nucleotides line up with TRBD1. The CDR3 has 16 residues. Losses at the gene ends were 0 bases for V and 9 bases for J; bases not matched to a gene: 10. Germline V gene data show CDR1 as SGHAT and CDR2 as FQNNGV. The CDR3 loop reads CASSLDRAGGFAEQFF. CDR3 DNA sequence: TGTGCCAGCAGCTTAGATCGGGCAGGGGGCTTTGCTGAGCAGTTCTTC.

This clonotype was detected many times. The genes are TRBV6-5 and TRBJ2-6; weak D call: TRBD1 (6 bases). Germline CDR1 MNHEY, CDR2 SVGAGI. This CDR3 is 15 amino acids long. Trimming pared 6 bases from V and 4 bases from J, leaving 13 bases between. The CDR3 DNA reads TGTGCCAGCAGCCGCACAGGGCTGGGGGCCAACGTCCTGACTTTC. As protein: CASSRTGLGANVLTF.

This clonotype was seen repeatedly, ten times or more. V is TRBV18 and J is TRBJ2-5; the D call may be TRBD1 or TRBD2 (5 bases each). V lost 10 bases and J lost 5, with 17 bases in between. The germline V gene encodes CDR1 KGHSH and CDR2 LQKENI. The CDR3 is 13 amino acids. The CDR3: CATAPGLGETQYF. The CDR3 DNA reads as TGTGCCACCGCTCCGGGGCTTGGTGAGACCCAGTACTTC.

This clonotype was counted a few times. This sequence joins TRBV5-1 and TRBJ2-4; the D gene is possibly TRBD1 (6 bases). Germline CDR1 is SGHRS and CDR2 is YFSETQ. There are 17 residues in the CDR3. V was cut by 0 bases and J by 1 base, with 14 bases left in between. CDR3: CASSLGGRGSAKNIQYF. Written as DNA, the CDR3 is TGCGCCAGCAGCTTGGGGGGCAGGGGATCCGCCAAAAACATTCAGTACTTC.

The table lists this clonotype with many counts. V gene TRBV14 combines with J gene TRBJ2-3; D ambiguous. V was trimmed by 8 bases and J by 4 bases, leaving 7 bases between them. From germline, CDR1 is SGHDN and CDR2 FVKESK. There are 11 residues in the CDR3. CDR3 nucleotides: TGTGCCAGCGGCATAGCAGATACGCAGTATTTT. It is translated as CASGIADTQYF. Supplemented by reference TRBV14 and TRBJ2-3, the full variable domain reads EAGVTQFPSHSVIEKGQTVTLRCDPISGHDNLYWYRRVMGKEIKFLLHFVKESKQDESGMPNNRFLAERTGGTYSTLKVQPAELEDSGVYFCASGIADTQYFGPGTRLTVL.

The sample holds a few counts of this clonotype. The V gene is TRBV6-6, the J gene TRBJ1-2; D uncertain. V was pared by 3 bases and J by 4 bases, with 18 bases between. This CDR3 comprises 16 residues. Looked up from germline, CDR1 is MNHNY and CDR2 is SVGAGI (reference sequence). The CDR3 nucleotides are TGTGCCAGCAGTTATTCCGGCAGCCCTACGTTCTATGGCTACACCTTC. Translation: CASSYSGSPTFYGYTF.

Many counts were recorded for this clonotype. The rearrangement links TRBV9 to TRBJ2-1, with D hard to call. The germline V gene encodes CDR1 SGDLS and CDR2 YYNGEE. The CDR3 loop spans 17 amino acids. V was pared by 3 bases and J by 4 bases, with 20 bases between. The CDR3 sequence is CASSARIGWSQYNEQFF. DNA for the CDR3: TGTGCCAGCAGCGCCCGTATCGGCTGGTCCCAATACAATGAGCAGTTCTTC. The full variable domain, rest sourced from reference TRBV9 and TRBJ2-1, is DSGVTQTPKHLITATGQRVTLRCSPRSGDLSVYWYQQSLDQGLQFLIQYYNGEERAKGNILERFSAQQFPDLHSELNLSSLELGDSALYFCASSARIGWSQYNEQFFGPGTRLTVL.

This chain joins TRBV28 and TRBJ2-7; D gene unclear. V dropped 8 bases and J dropped 7 bases, with 9 bases sitting between them. There are 10 residues in the CDR3. Germline lookup yields CDR1 MDHEN and CDR2 SYDVKM. The CDR3 bases are TGTGCCAGCGGAGCGATGGAGCAGTACTTC. Protein: CASGAMEQYF. Based on the CDR3 plus reference TRBV28 and TRBJ2-7, the full variable domain is DVKVTQSSRYLVKRTGEKVFLECVQDMDHENMFWYRQDPGLGLRLIYFSYDVKMKEKGDIPEGYSVSREKKERFSLILESASTNQTSMYLCASGAMEQYFGPGTRLTVT.

This clonotype was observed a few times. The genes are TRBV20-1 and TRBJ1-5; TRBD1 agrees at 7 bases. This CDR3 region has 13 residues. V was pared by 7 bases and J by 5 bases, with 8 bases of the junction left unmatched. Germline V lookup: CDR1 DFQATT, CDR2 SNEGSKA (reference sequence). Written as DNA, the CDR3 is TGCAGTGGGTCACAGGGGAGTGATCAGCCCCAGCATTTT. Residues: CSGSQGSDQPQHF.

Concerning this clonotype itself: It may be a read error: a sequence one base away is much more abundant. V usage is TRBV20-1 and J usage is TRBJ1-2; 7 positions agree with TRBD1. The CDR3 sequence is 14 residues long. The junction had 12 bases not matched to a gene; V was cut back by 6 bases and J by 5 bases. Germline V gene data show CDR1 as DFQATT and CDR2 as SNEGSKA (reference sequence). CDR3 in amino acids: CSAAQGGSEYGYTF. CDR3 nucleotide sequence: TGCAGTGCCGCGCAGGGGGGAAGTGAGTATGGCTACACCTTC.

This chain links TRBV28 with TRBJ1-6; possibly TRBD1 for D (6 bases). The CDR3 is 15 residues long. Trimming took off 9 bases at V and 9 bases at J, with 21 bases between the two ends. Germline lookup yields CDR1 MDHEN and CDR2 SYDVKM. CDR3 region: CASFRAGGAGSPLHF. CDR3 in DNA: TGTGCCAGTTTTAGGGCGGGGGGCGCCGGTTCACCCCTCCACTTT.

The chain employs TRBV13 and TRBJ2-3, with 12 bases identical to TRBD2. The CDR3 has 17 amino acids. V lost 5 bases and J lost 2; bases outside the gene matches: 8. Germline-derived CDR1 and CDR2 are PRHDT and FYEKMQ (reference sequence). The CDR3 DNA reads as TGTGCCAGCAGCCAAGAAGGACTAGCGGGAACCACAGATACGCAGTATTTT. Protein product: CASSQEGLAGTTDTQYF.